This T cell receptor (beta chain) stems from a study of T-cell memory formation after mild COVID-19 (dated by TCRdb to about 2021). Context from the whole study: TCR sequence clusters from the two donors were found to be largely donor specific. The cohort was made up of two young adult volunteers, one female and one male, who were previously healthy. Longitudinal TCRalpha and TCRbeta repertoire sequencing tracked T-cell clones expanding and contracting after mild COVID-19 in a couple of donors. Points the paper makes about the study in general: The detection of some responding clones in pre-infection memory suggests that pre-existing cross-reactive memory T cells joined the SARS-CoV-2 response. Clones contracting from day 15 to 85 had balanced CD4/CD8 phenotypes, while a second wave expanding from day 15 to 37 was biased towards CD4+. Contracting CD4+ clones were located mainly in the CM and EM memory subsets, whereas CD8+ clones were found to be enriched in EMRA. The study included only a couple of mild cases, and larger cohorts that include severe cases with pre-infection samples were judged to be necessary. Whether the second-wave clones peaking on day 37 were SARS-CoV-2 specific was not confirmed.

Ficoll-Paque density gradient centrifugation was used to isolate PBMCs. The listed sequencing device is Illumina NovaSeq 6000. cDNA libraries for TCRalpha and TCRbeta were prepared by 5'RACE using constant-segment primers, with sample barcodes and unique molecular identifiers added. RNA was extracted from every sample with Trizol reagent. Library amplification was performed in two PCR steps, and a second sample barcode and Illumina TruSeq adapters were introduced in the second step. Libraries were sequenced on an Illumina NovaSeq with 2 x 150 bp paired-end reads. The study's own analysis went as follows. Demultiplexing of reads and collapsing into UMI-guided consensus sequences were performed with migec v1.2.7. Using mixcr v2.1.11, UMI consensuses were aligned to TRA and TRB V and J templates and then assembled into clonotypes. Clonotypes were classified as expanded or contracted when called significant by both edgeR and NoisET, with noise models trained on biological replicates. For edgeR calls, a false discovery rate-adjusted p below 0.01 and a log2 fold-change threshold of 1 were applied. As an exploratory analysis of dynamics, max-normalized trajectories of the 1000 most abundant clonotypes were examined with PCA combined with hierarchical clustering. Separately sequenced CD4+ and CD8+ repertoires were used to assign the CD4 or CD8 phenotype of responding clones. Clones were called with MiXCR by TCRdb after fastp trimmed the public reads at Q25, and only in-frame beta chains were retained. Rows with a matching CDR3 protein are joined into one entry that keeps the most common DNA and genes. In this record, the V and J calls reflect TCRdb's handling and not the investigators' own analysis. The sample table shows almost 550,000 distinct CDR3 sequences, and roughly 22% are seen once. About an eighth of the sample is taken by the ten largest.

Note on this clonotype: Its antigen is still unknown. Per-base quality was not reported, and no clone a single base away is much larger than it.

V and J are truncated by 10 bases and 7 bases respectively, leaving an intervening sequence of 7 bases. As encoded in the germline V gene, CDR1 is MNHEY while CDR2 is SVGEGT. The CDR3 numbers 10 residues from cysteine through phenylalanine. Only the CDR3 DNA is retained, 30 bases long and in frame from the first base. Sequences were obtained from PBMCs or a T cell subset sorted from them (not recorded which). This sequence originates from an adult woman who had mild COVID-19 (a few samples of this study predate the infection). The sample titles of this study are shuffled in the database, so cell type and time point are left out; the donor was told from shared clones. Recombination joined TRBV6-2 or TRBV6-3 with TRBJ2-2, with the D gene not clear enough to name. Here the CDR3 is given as CATYRGELFF. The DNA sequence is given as TGTGCCACCTACCGCGGGGAGCTGTTTTTT.